These 24 T cell receptor beta chains were sequenced from one sample in a study of human T cells and chemical hapten exposure. As for time point: patch test 1, 2 weeks after DPC sensitization. Specified treatment: therapeutic diphenylcyclopropenone sensitization with weekly scalp DPC. TCRdb fed the RACE reads into MiXCR, producing one record per CDR3 protein. The table records around 75,000 distinct CDR3 sequences, approximately 12% of them present only once. This material consisted of whole blood, taken in connection with sensitization to the hapten diphenylcyclopropenone (DPC). The receptor set was obtained from a woman aged 55-69 years with alopecia areata. Some clones in this sample may be carry-over from other donors' samples.

This clonotype was counted many times. This rearrangement joins TRBV18 to TRBJ2-3; 8 bases are a match to TRBD1. Germline trimming cut 4 bases from V and 3 bases from J; bases unmatched to any gene: 3. Germline CDR1 KGHSH, CDR2 LQKENI. This CDR3 comprises 14 residues. The CDR3 spells CASSLWTGTDTQYF. The CDR3 nucleotides are TGTGCCAGCTCACTATGGACAGGGACAGATACGCAGTATTTT.

In its sample, this clonotype was seen many times. The rearrangement joins TRBV11-2 to TRBJ2-5; D gene unclear. Trimming stripped 5 bases from V and 1 base from J, with 11 bases between. This CDR3 contains 14 residues. Germline V gives CDR1 SGHAT, CDR2 FQNNGV. The CDR3 loop reads CASSTGWGQETQYF. CDR3 DNA sequence: TGTGCCAGCAGCACCGGGTGGGGCCAAGAGACCCAGTACTTC. Combining the CDR3 with reference TRBV11-2 and TRBJ2-5 gives the whole variable domain EAGVAQSPRYKIIEKRQSVAFWCNPISGHATLYWYQQILGQGPKLLIQFQNNGVVDDSQLPKDRFSAERLKGVDSTLKIQPAKLEDSAVYLCASSTGWGQETQYFGPGTRLLVL.

The chain couples TRBV25-1 to TRBJ2-7; D possibly corresponds to TRBD1 (5 bases). The CDR3 contains 13 residues. Trimming removed 6 bases at V and 4 bases at J, with 13 bases between. Germline V gives CDR1 MGHDK, CDR2 SYGVNS. Here the CDR3 DNA reads TGTGCCAGCAGGGCAGGGATGTTTTACGAGCAGTACTTC. Protein product: CASRAGMFYEQYF.

The rearrangement links TRBV11-2 to TRBJ2-3, with TRBD1 matching over 10 bases. Germline V gene sequence: CDR1 SGHAT, CDR2 FQNNGV. V was pared by 5 bases and J by 3 bases, with 8 bases of the junction left unmatched. The CDR3 extends over 16 amino acids. The DNA of the CDR3 is TGTGCCAGCAGCCGGGGGACAGGGGCGTCGACAGATACGCAGTATTTT. This codes for CASSRGTGASTDTQYF.

V usage is TRBV9 and J usage is TRBJ1-5; TRBD1 matches 9 bases. Trimming took 3 bases from V and 7 from J; bases not matched to a gene: 5. Germline CDR1 is SGDLS and CDR2 is YYNGEE. There are 14 residues in the CDR3. CDR3 loop: CASSGGTGIQPQHF. The CDR3 region has the DNA TGTGCCAGCAGCGGAGGGACAGGGATACAGCCCCAGCATTTT.

This chain connects TRBV18 to TRBJ1-3; 7 bases align to TRBD1. Germline V gene data show CDR1 as KGHSH and CDR2 as LQKENI. The CDR3 totals 15 residues. J lost 4 bases, V lost 3 bases, and 6 bases had no gene match. The CDR3 protein is CASSPSTGSGNTIYF. In DNA form, the CDR3 reads TGTGCCAGCTCACCCTCGACAGGGTCCGGAAACACCATATATTTT.

This clonotype was detected many times. The chain has TRBV7-9 and TRBJ1-1; weak D call: TRBD1 (6 bases). This CDR3 region has 15 residues. The V gene's germline CDR1 is SEHNR and CDR2 FQNEAQ (reference sequence). V lost 1 base, J lost 4 bases, and 13 bases lay in between. CDR3 loop: CASSLDSGAGTEAFF. CDR3 nucleotide sequence: TGTGCCAGCAGCTTAGATTCAGGGGCGGGCACTGAAGCTTTCTTT.

In this sample, this clonotype turned up a few times. The chain is built from TRBV19 and TRBJ2-7, with D perhaps TRBD1 (6 bases). The CDR3 is 15 residues long. Germline values: CDR1 LNHDA, CDR2 SQIVND (reference sequence). V gave up 5 bases and J gave up 5 bases, with 19 bases separating them. The DNA of the CDR3 is TGTGCCAGTAGTGGGGGAGATGCAGGGGCCCACGAGCAGTACTTC. This encodes CASSGGDAGAHEQYF.

This clonotype was detected many times. The rearrangement links TRBV18 to TRBJ2-7; TRBD1 aligns across 11 bases. The CDR3 totals 15 residues. The J segment lost 2 bases and the V segment lost 6 bases, leaving 6 bases of the junction unmatched. Per the germline V gene, CDR1 is KGHSH and CDR2 is LQKENI. This CDR3 is CASSGTGGMAYEQYF. CDR3 nucleotide sequence: TGTGCCAGCTCGGGGACAGGGGGTATGGCCTACGAGCAGTACTTC.

The rearrangement uses TRBV7-6 and TRBJ2-1; D may be TRBD2 (6 bases). V was trimmed by 5 bases and J by 4 bases, leaving 15 bases between them. The CDR3 consists of 15 residues. The germline gives CDR1 SGHVS, CDR2 FNYEAQ. CDR3 sequence: CASSPPGRGYNEQFF. The CDR3 DNA follows: TGTGCCAGCAGCCCACCGGGACGGGGGTACAATGAGCAGTTCTTC.

Here the CDR3 reads CASSSTGTDTQYF. In DNA, the CDR3 is TGTGCCAGCAGCTCTACAGGTACAGATACGCAGTATTTT. V gene TRBV13 combines with J gene TRBJ2-3; tentative D call: TRBD1 (5 bases). There are 13 residues in the CDR3. Germline CDR1 reads PRHDT; CDR2 reads FYEKMQ (reference sequence). V was pared by 4 bases and J by 3 bases, with 8 bases between.

This clonotype was observed many times. J is TRBJ1-1 and V is TRBV5-1; perhaps TRBD1 as D (6 bases). The CDR3 length is 13 residues. Germline values: CDR1 SGHRS, CDR2 YFSETQ. V was clipped by 3 bases and J by 7 bases, with 13 bases between them. In DNA form, the CDR3 reads TGCGCCAGCAGCTATGGGACACCTATTGAAGCTTTCTTT. It specifies CASSYGTPIEAFF.

A word on this clonotype: A read error may produce the germline difference seen at one junction end. The V gene is TRBV5-1, the J gene TRBJ1-6; D is uncertain. The CDR3 consists of 14 residues. Looked up from germline, CDR1 is SGHRS and CDR2 is YFSETQ. CDR3 coding DNA: TGCACCAGCAGCTTGGCTAGGGATAATTCACCCCTCCACTTT. Its translation: CTSSLARDNSPLHF. Using reference TRBV5-1 and TRBJ1-6 for the parts outside the CDR3, the full variable domain is KAGVTQTPRYLIKTRGQQVTLSCSPISGHRSVSWYQQTPGQGLQFLFEYFSETQRNKGNFPGRFSGRQFSNSRSEMNVSTLELGDSALYLCTSSLARDNSPLHFGNGTRLTVT.

The V gene is TRBV18, the J gene TRBJ2-1; possibly TRBD2 for D (6 bases). V gave up 6 bases and J gave up 10 bases, with 16 bases separating them. Germline values: CDR1 KGHSH, CDR2 LQKENI. There are 13 residues in the CDR3. The CDR3 here is CASSPPGSWEQFF. The CDR3 DNA reads TGTGCCAGCTCTCCTCCCGGGAGCTGGGAGCAGTTCTTC.

This clonotype has more than one count but fewer than ten. The chain recombines TRBV12-3 or TRBV12-4 with TRBJ2-7; 7 bases are a match to TRBD1. V gave up 6 bases and J gave up 2 bases; unmatched junction bases: 7. The CDR3 covers 14 residues. The CDR3 sequence is CASRYRDSTYEQYF. The DNA of the CDR3 is TGTGCCAGCAGATACCGGGACAGTACCTACGAGCAGTACTTC.

There are a few counts of this clonotype. The rearrangement links TRBV7-3 to TRBJ2-7, with D uncertain. This CDR3 has 13 residues. Germline V gene data show CDR1 as SGHTA and CDR2 as FQGTGA. Trimming stripped 4 bases from V and 2 bases from J, with 9 bases between. The CDR3 reads CASSYDSTYEQYF. CDR3 DNA sequence: TGTGCCAGCAGCTACGACTCGACCTACGAGCAGTACTTC.

This clonotype was observed many times. The chain recombines TRBV29-1 with TRBJ1-1; possibly TRBD1 for D (5 bases). Germline V gene lookup returns CDR1 SQVTM and CDR2 ANQGSEA. Trimming took 6 bases from V and 3 from J, leaving 14 bases between them. The CDR3 contains 13 residues. CDR3 sequence reads: CSVSWGIDTEAFF. CDR3 in DNA: TGCAGCGTAAGCTGGGGCATAGACACTGAAGCTTTCTTT.

V is TRBV2 and J is TRBJ1-2, with 7 bases aligning to TRBD1. V lost 5 bases to trimming and J lost 2 bases; unmatched junction nucleotides: 5. This CDR3 spans 14 amino acids. Germline CDR1 reads SNHLY; CDR2 reads FYNNEI. The CDR3 reads CASSQGTANYGYTF. The CDR3 nucleotides read TGTGCCAGCAGTCAGGGGACAGCGAACTATGGCTACACCTTC.

This clonotype has at least ten counts. The rearrangement uses TRBV6-2 or TRBV6-3 and TRBJ2-7; 10 bases fit TRBD1. CDR3 length: 16 residues. Germline assignment: CDR1 MNHEY and CDR2 SVGEGT. Trimming took 2 bases from V and 1 from J; bases not matched to a gene: 5. The CDR3 DNA is TGTGCCAGCAGTTACCGTGGACAGGGGGTTTCCTACGAGCAGTACTTC. This codes for CASSYRGQGVSYEQYF.

This clonotype has at least ten counts. The V gene is TRBV20-1, the J gene TRBJ2-7; a weak D match, TRBD2 (7 bases). Germline V CDR1 and CDR2: DFQATT, SNEGSKA (reference sequence). There are 12 residues in the CDR3. V was shortened by 8 bases and J by 3 bases, with 14 bases between the two germline ends. The CDR3 coding sequence is TGCAGTATTAAGGGGGGGTACTACGAGCAGTACTTC. Its protein is CSIKGGYYEQYF.

This clonotype was seen repeatedly, ten times or more. This chain links TRBV2 with TRBJ1-5; TRBD1 matches at 7 bases. This CDR3 region has 15 residues. CDR1 is SNHLY and CDR2 is FYNNEI in the germline V gene. V dropped 5 bases and J dropped 1; count of bases not matched to a gene: 5. The CDR3 sequence is CASSRNRGSNQPQHF. For the CDR3, the DNA is TGTGCCAGCAGTCGAAACAGGGGAAGCAATCAGCCCCAGCATTTT.

The genes are TRBV10-3 and TRBJ2-7; 7 nucleotides agree with TRBD1. The CDR3 is 15 amino acids. With V trimmed by 6 bases and J by 0 bases, 8 bases remained unmatched. Germline CDR1 reads ENHRY; CDR2 reads SYGVKD. The CDR3 coding sequence is TGTGCCATCAGCGAACCGGGACAGATCTCCTACGAGCAGTACTTC. Translated, it gives CAISEPGQISYEQYF.

This clonotype has more than one count but fewer than ten. The chain has TRBV3-1 and TRBJ2-7; D gene ambiguous. The V gene's germline CDR1 is LGHDT and CDR2 YNNKEL (reference sequence). V was clipped by 4 bases and J by 0 bases, with 7 bases between them. The CDR3 totals 13 residues. CDR3 region: CASSLSGSYEQYF. The CDR3 DNA reads TGTGCCAGCAGCCTGTCCGGCTCCTACGAGCAGTACTTC.

This clonotype was counted many times. The gene calls are TRBV7-3 and TRBJ1-6, with D unclear. The CDR3 extends over 13 amino acids. The V gene's germline CDR1 is SGHTA and CDR2 FQGTGA. V was shortened by 4 bases and J by 6 bases, with 7 bases between the two germline ends. CDR3: CASSSLFNSPLHF. DNA of the CDR3: TGTGCCAGCAGCTCCCTATTTAATTCACCCCTCCACTTT.